One and the same sample provided the 3 T cell receptor beta chains below, sequenced in a study of graft-versus-host responses after intestinal transplantation listed by TCRdb under 2021. Explained via the paper, the time point label denotes: cells obtained before transplantation from donor or recipient. No cognate antigen is known for these TCRs. The library came from the immunoSEQ multiplex PCR assay. The source is immuneACCESS, and TCRdb retained only in-frame sequences with V and J called. Part of the clones is not carried over; for the studies checked, unresolved V genes explain less than half of this, and the remainder is unexplained. Here the sample has just under 85,000 clones; around 93% occur a single time. The ten largest clones add up to 7% to 8.5% of the sample. This specimen consisted of unstimulated CD8+ T cells sorted from spleen or lymph node cells, obtained before transplant. Receptors were obtained from a human donor who was the organ donor for an intestinal transplant.

This clone was recorded only once. One end of the junction is discordant with germline, which a read error may explain. The J gene is TRBJ2-7, the V gene TRBV7-2; 9 nucleotides match TRBD1. CDR1 and CDR2 from the germline V gene are SGHTA and FQGNSA. CDR3 length: 15 residues. CDR3 DNA: TGTGCCTGCAGCTGGCCGGGACAGGGCTCCTACGAGCAGTACTTC. It codes for CACSWPGQGSYEQYF.

The J gene is TRBJ1-5, the V gene TRBV19; D gene ambiguous. CDR3 length: 13 residues. The ends were cut back, 10 bases at V and 3 bases at J, with 13 bases in the middle. Germline V CDR1 and CDR2: LNHDA, SQIVND (reference sequence). The CDR3 here is CAITPGDNQPQHF. The CDR3 DNA reads as TGTGCCATCACGCCGGGAGACAATCAGCCCCAGCATTTT.

This chain uses TRBV5-5 with TRBJ2-5, with 8 bases identical to TRBD1. This CDR3 comprises 14 residues. J lost 2 bases, V lost 4 bases, and 4 bases had no gene match. CDR1 is SGHKS, CDR2 YYEKEE, per germline (reference sequence). Here the CDR3 reads CASSTGTGQETQYF. In DNA, the CDR3 is TGTGCCAGCAGCACCGGGACAGGACAAGAGACCCAGTACTTC.